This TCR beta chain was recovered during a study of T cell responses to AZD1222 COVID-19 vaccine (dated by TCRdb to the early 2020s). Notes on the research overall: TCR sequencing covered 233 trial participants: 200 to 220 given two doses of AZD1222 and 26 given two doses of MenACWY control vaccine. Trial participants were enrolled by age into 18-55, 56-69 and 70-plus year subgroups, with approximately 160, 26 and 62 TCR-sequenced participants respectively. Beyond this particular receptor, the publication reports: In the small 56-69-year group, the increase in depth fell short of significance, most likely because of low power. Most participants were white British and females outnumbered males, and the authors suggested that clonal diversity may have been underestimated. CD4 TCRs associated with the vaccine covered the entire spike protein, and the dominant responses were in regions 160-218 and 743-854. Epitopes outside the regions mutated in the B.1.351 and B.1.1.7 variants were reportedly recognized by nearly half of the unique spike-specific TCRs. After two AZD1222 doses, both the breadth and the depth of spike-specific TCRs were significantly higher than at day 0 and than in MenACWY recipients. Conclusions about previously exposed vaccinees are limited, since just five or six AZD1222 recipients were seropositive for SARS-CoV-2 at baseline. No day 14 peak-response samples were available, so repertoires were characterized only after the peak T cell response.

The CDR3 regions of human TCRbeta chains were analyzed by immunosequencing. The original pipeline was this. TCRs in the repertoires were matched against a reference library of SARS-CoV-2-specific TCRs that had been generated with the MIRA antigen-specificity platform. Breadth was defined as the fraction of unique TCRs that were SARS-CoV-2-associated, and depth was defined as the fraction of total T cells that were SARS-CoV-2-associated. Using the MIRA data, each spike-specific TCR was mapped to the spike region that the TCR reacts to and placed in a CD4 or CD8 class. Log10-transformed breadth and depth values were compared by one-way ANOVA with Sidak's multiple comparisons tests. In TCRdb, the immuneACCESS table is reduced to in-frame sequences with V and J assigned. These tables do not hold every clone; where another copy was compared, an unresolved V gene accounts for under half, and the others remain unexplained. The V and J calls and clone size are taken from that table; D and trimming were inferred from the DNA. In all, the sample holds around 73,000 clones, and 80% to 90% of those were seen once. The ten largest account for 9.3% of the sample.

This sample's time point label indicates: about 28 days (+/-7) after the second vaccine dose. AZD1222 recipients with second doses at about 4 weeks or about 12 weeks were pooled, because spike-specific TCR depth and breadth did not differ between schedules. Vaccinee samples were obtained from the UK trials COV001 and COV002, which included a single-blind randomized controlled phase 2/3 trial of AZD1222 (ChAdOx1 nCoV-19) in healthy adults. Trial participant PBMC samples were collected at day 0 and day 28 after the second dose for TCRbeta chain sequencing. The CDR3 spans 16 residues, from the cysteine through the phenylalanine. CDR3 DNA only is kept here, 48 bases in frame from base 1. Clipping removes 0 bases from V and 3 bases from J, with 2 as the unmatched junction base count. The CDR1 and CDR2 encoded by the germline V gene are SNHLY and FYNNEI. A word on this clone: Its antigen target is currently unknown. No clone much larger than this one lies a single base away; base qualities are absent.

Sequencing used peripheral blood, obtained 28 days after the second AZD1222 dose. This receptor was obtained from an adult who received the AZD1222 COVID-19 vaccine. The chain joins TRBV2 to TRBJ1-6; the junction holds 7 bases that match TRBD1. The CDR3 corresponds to CASSEARTGYNSPLHF. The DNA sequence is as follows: TGTGCCAGCAGTGAAGCAAGGACAGGCTATAATTCACCCCTCCACTTT.